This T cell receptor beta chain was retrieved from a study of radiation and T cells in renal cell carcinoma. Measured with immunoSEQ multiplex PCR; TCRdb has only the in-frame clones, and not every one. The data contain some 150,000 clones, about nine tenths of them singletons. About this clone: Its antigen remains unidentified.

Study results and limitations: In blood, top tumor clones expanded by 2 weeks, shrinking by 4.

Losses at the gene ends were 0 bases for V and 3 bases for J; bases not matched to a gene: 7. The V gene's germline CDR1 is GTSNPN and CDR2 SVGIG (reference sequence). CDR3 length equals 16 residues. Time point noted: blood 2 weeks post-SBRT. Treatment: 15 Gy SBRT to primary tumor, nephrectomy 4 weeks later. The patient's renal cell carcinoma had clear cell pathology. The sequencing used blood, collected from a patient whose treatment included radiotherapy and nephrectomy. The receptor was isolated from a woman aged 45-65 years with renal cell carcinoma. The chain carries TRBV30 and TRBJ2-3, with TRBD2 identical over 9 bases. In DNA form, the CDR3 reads TGTGCCTGGAGTGTAGGAAGGACTAGCGAGACAGATACGCAGTATTTT. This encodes CAWSVGRTSETDTQYF.